The 25 T cell receptor beta chains presented below share a single source sample, sequenced in a study of T cell changes during pregnancy in multiple sclerosis. TCRdb keeps only in-frame clones here, not all; method: immunoSEQ multiplex PCR. Of 55,000 to 65,000 clones listed, roughly nine tenths are singletons. The sample in question was peripheral blood, obtained in the first trimester of pregnancy. The receptors were sampled from a female donor in good health, enrolled as a control in a pregnancy study.

The J gene is TRBJ1-1, the V gene TRBV11-2; D not certain. CDR1 and CDR2 from the germline V gene are SGHAT and FQNNGV. There are 15 residues in the CDR3. The V gene lost 1 base and the J gene lost 2 bases, with 11 bases spanning the gap. CDR3 residues: CASSLGARSNTEAFF. Here the CDR3 DNA reads TGTGCCAGCAGCTTAGGGGCTCGAAGTAACACTGAAGCTTTCTTT.

The chain combines TRBV28 with TRBJ1-2, with 7 positions matching TRBD1. CDR3 length equals 15 residues. CDR1 MDHEN and CDR2 SYDVKM come from the germline V gene. The ends lost 6 bases at V and 8 bases at J; junction bases unmatched: 15. The CDR3 region has the DNA TGTGCCAGCAGCCTCCCGGCTGGACAGGTCCGGGGCTACACCTTC. Its protein product is CASSLPAGQVRGYTF.

This clone was counted only a few times. This chain joins TRBV5-1 and TRBJ1-2; no definite D call. Germline CDR1 is SGHRS and CDR2 is YFSETQ. This CDR3 contains 13 residues. Trimming shortened V by 0 bases and J by 1 base, and 4 bases separated the two germline ends. This CDR3 reads CASSLDNNYGYTF. The CDR3 bases are TGCGCCAGCAGCTTGGACAATAACTATGGCTACACCTTC.

This clone was picked up one time. The chain carries TRBV18 and TRBJ2-5, with 8 bases matching TRBD1. V gave up 2 bases and J gave up 3 bases; unmatched junction bases: 5. The CDR3 sequence is 15 residues long. Per the germline V gene, CDR1 is KGHSH and CDR2 is LQKENI. The CDR3 loop is CASSPAAGGEETQYF. CDR3 sequence (DNA): TGTGCCAGCTCACCAGCGGCAGGGGGCGAAGAGACCCAGTACTTC.

The V call is TRBV29-1, the J call TRBJ2-2; a weak D match, TRBD1 (6 bases). The CDR3 sequence is 14 residues long. Trimming left V 3 bases short and J 4 bases short, with 12 bases between. Germline V gene data show CDR1 as SQVTM and CDR2 as ANQGSEA. Written as DNA, the CDR3 is TGCAGCGTTGATAAGGGGGTTGGCACCGGGGAGCTGTTTTTT. Its protein is CSVDKGVGTGELFF.

The chain combines TRBV28 with TRBJ2-5, with 10 positions matching TRBD2. Germline V gene data show CDR1 as MDHEN and CDR2 as SYDVKM. Germline trimming cut 7 bases from V and 5 bases from J; bases unmatched to any gene: 10. This CDR3 has 15 amino acids. The CDR3 nucleotides read TGTGCCAGCAACTATCTAGCGGGAGTACGCGAGACCCAGTACTTC. Its protein product is CASNYLAGVRETQYF.

The CDR3 DNA reads TGCGCCAGCAGCTTGGAAGCGGATACCTACGAGCAGTACTTC. This sequence encodes CASSLEADTYEQYF. The V call is TRBV5-1, the J call TRBJ2-7; possible D gene TRBD2, 5 bases. This CDR3 is built from 14 residues. Germline CDR1 is SGHRS and CDR2 is YFSETQ. The V gene lost 0 bases and the J gene lost 2 bases, with 9 bases spanning the gap. Full variable domain (missing parts from reference TRBV5-1 and TRBJ2-7): KAGVTQTPRYLIKTRGQQVTLSCSPISGHRSVSWYQQTPGQGLQFLFEYFSETQRNKGNFPGRFSGRQFSNSRSEMNVSTLELGDSALYLCASSLEADTYEQYFGPGTRLTVT.

The V and J genes are TRBV5-4 and TRBJ1-1; the D gene is possibly TRBD1 (6 bases). In germline, CDR1 is SGHNT, CDR2 YYREEE (reference sequence). Trimming pared 3 bases from V and 4 bases from J, leaving 16 bases between. This CDR3 is built from 15 residues. CDR3 coding DNA: TGTGCCAGCAGCTCCGGGGGGGGCGGCGGCACTGAAGCTTTCTTT. It codes for CASSSGGGGGTEAFF. The variable domain in full, completed from reference TRBV5-4 and TRBJ1-1, reads ETGVTQSPTHLIKTRGQQVTLRCSSQSGHNTVSWYQQALGQGPQFIFQYYREEENGRGNFPPRFSGLQFPNYSSELNVNALELDDSALYLCASSSGGGGGTEAFFGQGTRLTVV.

The chain couples TRBV9 to TRBJ2-1; D uncertain. V lost 0 bases to trimming and J lost 0 bases, with 7 bases between them. The CDR3 covers 15 residues. Germline CDR1 and CDR2: SGDLS and YYNGEE. CDR3 in amino acids: CASSVVEFSYNEQFF. The CDR3, as DNA: TGTGCCAGCAGCGTAGTTGAGTTCTCCTACAATGAGCAGTTCTTC.

The chain has TRBV4-1 and TRBJ2-5; TRBD2 might be the D (5 bases). The germline V gene encodes CDR1 MGHRA and CDR2 YSYEKL. Trimming took off 0 bases at V and 2 bases at J, with 19 bases between the two ends. The CDR3 is 18 amino acids. Here the CDR3 DNA reads TGCGCCAGCAGCCAAGAATTTCGGGGTAGCGCTATTCAAGAGACCCAGTACTTC. Protein sequence: CASSQEFRGSAIQETQYF.

V is TRBV9 and J is TRBJ1-2; D possibly corresponds to TRBD1 (5 bases). Germline V gene lookup returns CDR1 SGDLS and CDR2 YYNGEE. Trimming stripped 0 bases from V and 4 bases from J, with 13 bases between. This CDR3 region has 15 residues. CDR3 region: CASSVGVFDSYGYTF. CDR3 bases: TGTGCCAGCAGCGTAGGCGTATTCGACAGCTATGGCTACACCTTC.

This chain connects TRBV6-5 to TRBJ1-6; TRBD1 agrees at 7 bases. This CDR3 is 13 amino acids long. The V segment lost 5 bases and the J segment 8 bases; nucleotides outside the gene matches: 3. Germline assignment: CDR1 MNHEY and CDR2 SVGAGI. CDR3 DNA: TGTGCCAGCAGTGGGGACAGCCATTCACCCCTCCACTTT. Its protein product is CASSGDSHSPLHF.

This chain connects TRBV7-9 to TRBJ1-1; possible D gene TRBD1, 5 bases. Looked up from germline, CDR1 is SEHNR and CDR2 is FQNEAQ (reference sequence). V dropped 3 bases and J dropped 3 bases, with 14 bases sitting between them. The CDR3 is made up of 15 amino acids. CDR3 nucleotide sequence: TGTGCCAGCAGCTTTGCCCGGGGGGGAGACACTGAAGCTTTCTTT. The encoded protein is CASSFARGGDTEAFF.

The chain links TRBV7-3 to TRBJ2-5; possible D gene TRBD2, 6 bases. V lost 2 bases, J lost 5 bases, and 21 bases lay in between. Per germline, CDR1 SGHTA and CDR2 FQGTGA. CDR3 length equals 17 residues. For the CDR3, the DNA is TGTGCCAGCAGCTTAGGGGTCGGGAGACCCCCTACGGAGACCCAGTACTTC. Translating it yields CASSLGVGRPPTETQYF.

The gene calls are TRBV2 and TRBJ1-1; 7 bases are a match to TRBD1. V lost 1 base, J lost 5 bases, and 13 bases stayed unmatched. CDR3 length equals 17 residues. Germline V lookup: CDR1 SNHLY, CDR2 FYNNEI. The CDR3 protein is CASSEDTMRAGGTEAFF. CDR3 DNA: TGTGCCAGCAGTGAAGATACAATGCGGGCAGGGGGGACTGAAGCTTTCTTT.

This clone appeared a single time. CDR3 sequence: CASSVTGTGAQPQHF. In DNA form, the CDR3 reads TGTGCCAGTAGTGTTACCGGGACAGGGGCTCAGCCCCAGCATTTT. J is TRBJ1-5 and V is TRBV19, with 10 bases aligning to TRBD1. The CDR3 runs to 15 residues. V lost 5 bases, J lost 6 bases, and 7 bases stayed unmatched. Germline V gene data show CDR1 as LNHDA and CDR2 as SQIVND (reference sequence).

The chain links TRBV7-9 to TRBJ1-5; D call uncertain. V lost 2 bases to trimming and J lost 6 bases, with 5 bases between them. The CDR3 length is 12 residues. Germline V gene lookup returns CDR1 SEHNR and CDR2 FQNEAQ (reference sequence). The CDR3 nucleotides read TGTGCCAGCAGCTTACCGTTTCAGCCCCAGCATTTT. Translating gives CASSLPFQPQHF.

The CDR3 DNA sequence: TGTGCCAGCAGCTTTCGGGGGGGTTCCTACGAGCAGTACTTC. It yields the protein CASSFRGGSYEQYF. The V gene is TRBV7-8, the J gene TRBJ2-7, with 8 positions matching TRBD2. Germline V gene sequence: CDR1 SGHVS, CDR2 FQNEAQ. V was pared by 3 bases and J by 1 base, with 2 bases of the junction left unmatched. CDR3 length: 14 amino acids.

The chain is built from TRBV9 and TRBJ2-5; 8 nucleotides line up with TRBD2. The J segment lost 5 bases and the V segment lost 4 bases, leaving 13 bases of the junction unmatched. The CDR3 length is 16 residues. Germline V gene data show CDR1 as SGDLS and CDR2 as YYNGEE. The chain's CDR3 is CASSRAGGGWGETQYF. In DNA form, the CDR3 reads TGTGCCAGCAGCCGAGCCGGGGGGGGATGGGGGGAGACCCAGTACTTC.

J is TRBJ1-4 and V is TRBV9; D might be TRBD1 (6 bases). V gave up 5 bases and J gave up 4 bases, with 12 bases separating them. Germline V gene data show CDR1 as SGDLS and CDR2 as YYNGEE. The CDR3 contains 14 residues. The CDR3 is CASREDRYNEKLFF. The CDR3 bases are TGTGCCAGCAGAGAAGACAGGTATAATGAAAAACTGTTTTTT.

The V gene is TRBV7-2, the J gene TRBJ1-2; 7 positions match TRBD1. V was pared by 1 base and J by 7 bases, with 12 bases of the junction left unmatched. The CDR3 spans 16 residues. CDR1 is SGHTA, CDR2 FQGNSA, per germline. CDR3 in amino acids: CASSLGGQSTQGGYTF. The DNA of the CDR3 is TGTGCCAGCAGCTTAGGGGGACAGAGTACCCAGGGTGGCTACACCTTC.

The chain couples TRBV5-6 to TRBJ2-2; TRBD2 agrees at 10 bases. The CDR3 consists of 13 residues. The germline V gene has CDR1 SGHDT and CDR2 YYEEEE. The junction had 3 bases not matched to a gene; V was cut back by 3 bases and J by 10 bases. The CDR3 is CASSSGTSEELFF. The CDR3 DNA is TGTGCCAGCAGCTCCGGGACTAGCGAGGAGCTGTTTTTT.

This chain links TRBV4-2 with TRBJ1-2, with D perhaps TRBD1 (5 bases). V lost 3 bases and J lost 0, with 14 bases in between. CDR3 length equals 16 residues. Germline V CDR1 and CDR2: LGHNA, YNFKEQ. The CDR3 loop is CASSQEKGPPNYGYTF. Here the CDR3 DNA reads TGTGCCAGCAGCCAGGAGAAGGGGCCGCCTAACTATGGCTACACCTTC.

The chain joins TRBV6-5 to TRBJ2-1; D might be TRBD1 (6 bases). CDR1 is MNHEY, CDR2 SVGAGI, per germline. The V and J ends lost 4 bases and 4 bases respectively, with 14 bases between them. The CDR3 extends over 15 amino acids. This CDR3 reads CASSWQGTPYNEQFF. CDR3 DNA: TGTGCCAGCAGTTGGCAGGGGACCCCGTACAATGAGCAGTTCTTC.

The J gene is TRBJ2-7, the V gene TRBV5-1; 8 nucleotides align to TRBD1. CDR3 length: 13 residues. CDR1 SGHRS and CDR2 YFSETQ come from the germline V gene. Trimming removed 7 bases from V and 7 bases from J; junction bases left unmatched: 10. Written as DNA, the CDR3 is TGCGCCAGCCAACGGACAGGGATGGGGGAGCAGTACTTC. This gives the protein CASQRTGMGEQYF.